The 21 T cell receptor beta chains given below trace back to one sample, sequenced in a study of neurological immune-mediated disorders. TCRdb independently ran MiXCR on the 5' RACE reads; one entry per CDR3 protein. This table holds around 48,000 distinct CDR3 sequences, over 9% found once. The sequenced material came from PBMCs. All receptors come from a woman aged 40 to 55 with HTLV-1-associated myelopathy (HAM/TSP).

A remark on this clonotype: One end of the junction does not line up with germline, which may come from a read error. The chain has TRBV2 and TRBJ2-3; D unresolved. The germline CDR1 and CDR2 sequences are SNHLY and FYNNEI. The CDR3 extends over 16 amino acids. CDR3 nucleotides: TGTGCCAGCAGTGAGCGACCACCAAGCACTGCAGATAAGCAGTATTTT. Translating gives CASSERPPSTADKQYF.

This clonotype was seen repeatedly, ten times or more. V is TRBV5-1 and J is TRBJ2-1, with D perhaps TRBD2 (7 bases). V dropped 1 base and J dropped 6 bases, with 14 bases sitting between them. Germline V gene data show CDR1 as SGHRS and CDR2 as YFSETQ. The CDR3 has 15 residues. The CDR3 coding sequence is TGCGCCAGCAGCTTGTGGGGGGGCCAAGGCAATGAGCAGTTCTTC. Protein product: CASSLWGGQGNEQFF.

At least ten counts were recorded for this clonotype. This chain links TRBV7-2 with TRBJ2-3, with 11 bases aligning to TRBD2. CDR1 SGHTA and CDR2 FQGNSA come from the germline V gene. The CDR3 is 15 amino acids. Germline trimming cut 5 bases from V and 1 base from J; bases unmatched to any gene: 2. CDR3 region: CASSLGLAGTDTQYF. The CDR3 DNA reads TGTGCCAGCAGCCTGGGACTAGCGGGCACAGATACGCAGTATTTT.

In regard to this clonotype: A much larger clone lies a single base off, so this may be a read error. The chain links TRBV3-1 to TRBJ2-1, with D uncertain. The CDR3 runs 19 residues. Between the trimmed V and J ends, which lost 4 bases and 1 base, there was a span of 23 bases. CDR1 LGHDT and CDR2 YNNKEL come from the germline V gene (reference sequence). In DNA form, the CDR3 reads TGTGCCAGCAGCCGAAATGCCCACCATTGGCTGGGATCCTACAATGAGCAGTTCTTC. Encoded protein: CASSRNAHHWLGSYNEQFF.

To note about this clonotype: A much more abundant neighbour one base away suggests this may be a read error. V is TRBV5-1 and J is TRBJ2-1; 7 bases are shared with TRBD2. From germline, CDR1 is SGHRS and CDR2 YFSETQ. V trimming: 0 bases; J trimming: 4 bases; junction bases outside the gene matches: 10. The CDR3 loop spans 17 amino acids. CDR3 in amino acids: CASSLAHMVGGYNEQFF. As DNA, the CDR3 is TGCGCCAGCAGCTTGGCCCACATGGTGGGGGGGTACAATGAGCAGTTCTTC. The variable domain in full, completed from reference TRBV5-1 and TRBJ2-1, reads KAGVTQTPRYLIKTRGQQVTLSCSPISGHRSVSWYQQTPGQGLQFLFEYFSETQRNKGNFPGRFSGRQFSNSRSEMNVSTLELGDSALYLCASSLAHMVGGYNEQFFGPGTRLTVL.

Ten or more counts support this clonotype. The chain is built from TRBV24-1 and TRBJ2-4, with 11 bases identical to TRBD1. The CDR3 consists of 15 residues. The J segment lost 8 bases and the V segment lost 3 bases, leaving 5 bases of the junction unmatched. Germline-derived CDR1 and CDR2 are KGHDR and SFDVKD. The CDR3 sequence: CATSDPGTGGHIQYF. The CDR3 DNA reads TGTGCCACCAGTGATCCCGGGACAGGGGGACACATTCAGTACTTC.

This clonotype has ten or more counts. This chain uses TRBV6-5 with TRBJ2-1; D perhaps matches TRBD1 (5 bases). Trimming left V 5 bases short and J 6 bases short, with 11 bases between. Germline V lookup: CDR1 MNHEY, CDR2 SVGAGI. The CDR3 spans 13 residues. In nucleotides, the CDR3 is TGTGCCAGCAGTAAGAGAAGGGGCAATGAGCAGTTCTTC. Amino acids: CASSKRRGNEQFF.

CDR3 in amino acids: CAISESDQPQHF. The CDR3 DNA follows: TGTGCCATCAGTGAGTCGGATCAGCCCCAGCATTTT. This rearrangement joins TRBV10-3 to TRBJ1-5; D remains ambiguous. This CDR3 is 12 amino acids long. Germline V gene sequence: CDR1 ENHRY, CDR2 SYGVKD. V was shortened by 0 bases and J by 5 bases, with 2 bases between the two germline ends.

This clonotype was recorded a few times. This CDR3 is CASSSLRGSYEQYF. The CDR3 DNA follows: TGTGCCAGCAGCTCTTTGAGGGGGTCCTACGAGCAGTACTTC. V usage is TRBV13 and J usage is TRBJ2-7; D is perhaps TRBD1 (6 bases). Germline loops: CDR1 PRHDT, CDR2 FYEKMQ (reference sequence). V was trimmed by 4 bases and J by 1 base, leaving 11 bases between them. The CDR3 consists of 14 residues.

This clonotype was recorded at least ten times. The chain combines TRBV4-1 with TRBJ2-4; D is unclear. Per the germline V gene, CDR1 is MGHRA and CDR2 is YSYEKL. The V gene lost 0 bases and the J gene lost 6 bases, with 15 bases spanning the gap. The CDR3 is 16 residues long. CDR3 DNA: TGCGCCAGCAGCCAAGAGGTTCGGGTTCCACCAAACATTCAGTACTTC. This codes for CASSQEVRVPPNIQYF.

The V and J genes are TRBV18 and TRBJ1-1; D is uncertain. Trimming removed 2 bases from V and 4 bases from J, with 14 bases in between. The germline gives CDR1 KGHSH, CDR2 LQKENI. CDR3 length equals 15 residues. CDR3 DNA: TGTGCCAGCTCACCATTGAACAGTAAAGGCACTGAAGCTTTCTTT. This gives the protein CASSPLNSKGTEAFF.

This clonotype was seen many times. CDR3: CASSPMEEQFF. The CDR3 coding sequence is TGTGCCAGCTCACCAATGGAGGAGCAGTTCTTC. V usage is TRBV18 and J usage is TRBJ2-1; no reliable D call. Trimming pared 2 bases from V and 10 bases from J, leaving 6 bases between. Germline V lookup: CDR1 KGHSH, CDR2 LQKENI. This CDR3 is 11 amino acids long.

This clonotype was seen at least ten times. The chain carries TRBV6-2 or TRBV6-3 and TRBJ2-2; 7 nucleotides match TRBD1. Trimming at V came to 6 bases and at J to 2 bases, leaving 9 bases not matched to a gene. CDR3 length: 16 residues. In germline, CDR1 is MNHEY, CDR2 SVGEGT. The CDR3 protein is CASSLTGTENTGELFF. CDR3 nucleotide sequence: TGTGCCAGCAGCCTCACCGGGACAGAAAACACCGGGGAGCTGTTTTTT.

This clonotype was picked up many times. The chain joins TRBV24-1 to TRBJ2-3; 7 bases fit TRBD1. This CDR3 contains 18 residues. CDR1 is KGHDR, CDR2 SFDVKD, per germline. Trimming took 3 bases from V and 4 from J; bases not matched to a gene: 15. CDR3 nucleotides: TGTGCCACCAGTGATCCTAACCGGGACAGATCCCTCTCAGATACGCAGTATTTT. As protein: CATSDPNRDRSLSDTQYF.

This clonotype came up many times. The V call is TRBV5-5, the J call TRBJ2-3; D is tentatively TRBD1 or TRBD2 (5 bases each). The V gene lost 4 bases and the J gene lost 2 bases, with 20 bases spanning the gap. The CDR3 extends over 17 amino acids. Germline V gene data show CDR1 as SGHKS and CDR2 as YYEKEE (reference sequence). CDR3 coding DNA: TGTGCCAGCAGCCAGAGGTCCGGGGCGGTAGTCACAGATACGCAGTATTTT. It codes for CASSQRSGAVVTDTQYF. Full variable domain (rest looked up from reference TRBV5-5 and TRBJ2-3): DAGVTQSPTHLIKTRGQQVTLRCSPISGHKSVSWYQQVLGQGPQFIFQYYEKEERGRGNFPDRFSARQFPNYSSELNVNALLLGDSALYLCASSQRSGAVVTDTQYFGPGTRLTVL.

This clonotype was counted many times. V is TRBV20-1 and J is TRBJ2-5; 11 positions match TRBD2. Germline CDR1 reads DFQATT; CDR2 reads SNEGSKA (reference sequence). J was trimmed by 7 bases and V by 0 bases; bases with no gene match: 10. The CDR3 runs 16 residues. The CDR3: CSARDFGTSGAGTQYF. The CDR3 nucleotides are TGCAGTGCTAGAGATTTCGGGACTAGCGGCGCCGGGACCCAGTACTTC.

This clonotype appeared many times. The chain is built from TRBV6-1 and TRBJ2-7; tentatively, D is TRBD1 or TRBD2 (5 bases each). V was cut by 6 bases and J by 2 bases, with 14 bases left in between. There are 14 residues in the CDR3. CDR1 and CDR2 (germline): MNHNS, SASEGT. Here the CDR3 reads CASSRTGPPYEQYF. The DNA for the CDR3 is TGTGCCAGCAGCAGGACGGGACCGCCCTACGAGCAGTACTTC.

This clonotype has a count of ten or more. The chain carries TRBV2 and TRBJ2-7; D remains unclear. Deletions cut 11 bases from V and 0 bases from J, with 5 bases between. This CDR3 has 10 amino acids. The V gene's germline CDR1 is SNHLY and CDR2 FYNNEI. Here the CDR3 reads CASSSYEQYF. CDR3 nucleotide sequence: TGTGCCTCTTCCTCCTACGAGCAGTACTTC.

At least ten counts were recorded for this clonotype. CDR3 loop: CASSQVGGTGQPQHF. CDR3 DNA sequence: TGCGCCAGCAGCCAAGTAGGGGGGACAGGTCAGCCCCAGCATTTT. The V call is TRBV4-1, the J call TRBJ1-5, with 8 bases that match TRBD1. CDR1 MGHRA and CDR2 YSYEKL come from the germline V gene. The CDR3 is 15 amino acids. The V gene end was trimmed by 1 base and the J gene end by 6 bases; junction bases not matched to a gene: 5.

There are many counts of this clonotype. J is TRBJ2-4 and V is TRBV6-5; D may match TRBD1 or TRBD2 (5 bases each). Germline V gene sequence: CDR1 MNHEY, CDR2 SVGAGI. This CDR3 comprises 12 residues. The V end lost 8 bases, the J end lost 13 bases, and 18 bases lay between the germline ends. The DNA for the CDR3 is TGTGCCAGCTCCGGGGCAGGGCGAAGGCAGTACTTC. It yields the protein CASSGAGRRQYF.

This clonotype was observed many times. V and J are TRBV7-2 and TRBJ2-1; D is perhaps TRBD1 (5 bases). Per germline, CDR1 SGHTA and CDR2 FQGNSA. V lost 0 bases and J lost 12, with 9 bases in between. This CDR3 is built from 12 residues. CDR3: CASSLAGRRQFF. The CDR3 nucleotides read TGTGCCAGCAGCTTAGCGGGGCGGAGGCAGTTCTTC.